This entry lists 5 T cell receptor beta chains sequenced from one sample in a study of PD-1 blockade in classical Hodgkin lymphoma. The method was immunoSEQ multiplex PCR; TCRdb's version includes in-frame clones alone and lacks a portion of them. The sample lists over 25,000 clones; around 73% were seen once. Autologous stem cell transplantation was followed by relapse in every patient, and brentuximab vedotin exposure varied. This specimen consisted of peripheral blood mononuclear cells (PBMCs), obtained before the second cycle of nivolumab. The receptors were sampled from a human donor with classical Hodgkin lymphoma.

This clone occurred a few times. The chain links TRBV14 to TRBJ2-5, with D possibly matching TRBD2 (6 bases). Trimming took 4 bases from V and 2 from J, leaving 17 bases between them. Per the germline V gene, CDR1 is SGHDN and CDR2 is FVKESK. The CDR3 runs 16 residues. The CDR3 nucleotides read TGTGCCAGCAGCCCTCTTCCTGGACGGGGGCAAGAGACCCAGTACTTC. Translating it yields CASSPLPGRGQETQYF. The whole variable domain, filled in from reference TRBV14 and TRBJ2-5, reads EAGVTQFPSHSVIEKGQTVTLRCDPISGHDNLYWYRRVMGKEIKFLLHFVKESKQDESGMPNNRFLAERTGGTYSTLKVQPAELEDSGVYFCASSPLPGRGQETQYFGPGTRLLVL.

This CDR3 is CASSPPPGQGELFF. DNA of the CDR3: TGTGCCAGCTCACCACCGCCTGGACAGGGGGAGCTGTTTTTT. This chain connects TRBV18 to TRBJ2-2; D might be TRBD1 (6 bases). The CDR3 runs 14 residues. Germline V gene sequence: CDR1 KGHSH, CDR2 LQKENI. Trimming left V 0 bases short and J 8 bases short, with 10 bases between. Full variable domain (remainder filled in from reference TRBV18 and TRBJ2-2): NAGVMQNPRHLVRRRGQEARLRCSPMKGHSHVYWYRQLPEEGLKFMVYLQKENIIDESGMPKERFSAEFPKEGPSILRIQQVVRGDSAAYFCASSPPPGQGELFFGEGSRLTVL.

This chain uses TRBV5-1 with TRBJ2-2, with D perhaps TRBD2 (5 bases). The CDR3 loop spans 14 amino acids. The V gene lost 0 bases and the J gene lost 6 bases, with 9 bases spanning the gap. The germline V gene encodes CDR1 SGHRS and CDR2 YFSETQ. The CDR3 region has the DNA TGCGCCAGCAGCTTGGGGCGGGTCCCCGGGGAGCTGTTTTTT. The encoded protein is CASSLGRVPGELFF.

V usage is TRBV2 and J usage is TRBJ2-7; possibly TRBD1 for D (6 bases). CDR3 length: 15 amino acids. V shed 1 base and J shed 0 bases, with 10 bases lying between them. CDR1 is SNHLY and CDR2 is FYNNEI in the germline V gene. CDR3 sequence: CASSEGWDTSYEQYF. The DNA for the CDR3 is TGTGCCAGCAGTGAAGGTTGGGACACCTCCTACGAGCAGTACTTC.

The genes are TRBV4-1 and TRBJ1-6; D may be TRBD1 (6 bases). The CDR3 extends over 17 amino acids. Trimming took off 4 bases at V and 0 bases at J, with 13 bases between the two ends. The V gene's germline CDR1 is MGHRA and CDR2 YSYEKL. The CDR3 protein is CASSPGIGGSYNSPLHF. The CDR3 DNA sequence: TGCGCCAGCAGCCCCGGTATAGGGGGCTCCTATAATTCACCCCTCCACTTT.